A single sample is the source of the 17 T cell receptor beta chains below, sequenced in a study of blood T cell repertoires in COVID-19. Data came from immunoSEQ multiplex PCR; TCRdb stores just in-frame clones and leaves some out. The sample shows around 98,000 clones, 87% of them seen only once. Sequenced material: peripheral blood. The receptors originated from a man aged 65-85 years with acute or convalescent COVID-19.

The rearrangement uses TRBV24-1 and TRBJ1-6, with a possible D match to TRBD1 (6 bases). Trimming cost V 5 bases and J 7 bases, with 14 bases left between them. Germline assignment: CDR1 KGHDR and CDR2 SFDVKD. The CDR3 consists of 15 residues. The CDR3 sequence: CATSGVYRDNSPLHF. CDR3 sequence (DNA): TGTGCCACCAGTGGGGTTTACAGGGACAATTCACCCCTCCACTTT.

The CDR3 nucleotides read TGTGCCAGCAGCTTGGCAGGGGCGATTCCTAATGAAAAACTGTTTTTT. Its protein product is CASSLAGAIPNEKLFF. The gene calls are TRBV5-5 and TRBJ1-4; TRBD1 is a possible D gene (6 bases). This CDR3 has 16 amino acids. Deletions cut 0 bases from V and 3 bases from J, with 12 bases between. Germline values: CDR1 SGHKS, CDR2 YYEKEE (reference sequence).

This clone appeared a few times. This rearrangement joins TRBV11-1 to TRBJ2-7, with 7 bases matching TRBD2. This CDR3 is 12 amino acids long. Germline V gives CDR1 SGHAT, CDR2 FQDESV (reference sequence). J gave up 2 bases and V 8 bases, and 3 bases lay outside the gene matches. This CDR3 is CASGRGTYEQYF. DNA of the CDR3: TGTGCCAGCGGGAGGGGTACCTACGAGCAGTACTTC.

The chain couples TRBV6-5 to TRBJ1-1; D is perhaps TRBD1 (5 bases). V was trimmed by 7 bases and J by 1 base, leaving 10 bases between them. The CDR3 consists of 13 residues. Germline lookup yields CDR1 MNHEY and CDR2 SVGAGI. The CDR3 region is CASTRGRNTEAFF. The CDR3 DNA follows: TGTGCCAGCACTCGGGGGAGGAACACTGAAGCTTTCTTT.

V usage is TRBV30 and J usage is TRBJ1-2; D gene ambiguous. Trimming removed 0 bases at V and 8 bases at J, with 10 bases between. The CDR3 covers 12 residues. In germline, CDR1 is GTSNPN, CDR2 SVGIG (reference sequence). The CDR3 nucleotides are TGTGCCTGGAGTGTAAATATGAGGGGCTACACCTTC. This gives the protein CAWSVNMRGYTF. The full variable domain, rest sourced from reference TRBV30 and TRBJ1-2, is SQTIHQWPATLVQPVGSPLSLECTVEGTSNPNLYWYRQAAGRGLQLLFYSVGIGQISSEVPQNLSASRPQDRQFILSSKKLLLSDSGFYLCAWSVNMRGYTFGSGTRLTVV.

This clone was counted once. This chain uses TRBV5-1 with TRBJ2-6, with 7 bases matching TRBD1. Germline V gene sequence: CDR1 SGHRS, CDR2 YFSETQ. V was pared by 9 bases and J by 3 bases, with 12 bases of the junction left unmatched. This CDR3 region has 16 residues. The CDR3 protein is CATAEGAGGGANVLTF. The CDR3, as DNA: TGCGCCACTGCAGAGGGGGCCGGAGGTGGGGCCAACGTCCTGACTTTC.

J is TRBJ1-3 and V is TRBV30; 7 positions match TRBD1. The germline V gene has CDR1 GTSNPN and CDR2 SVGIG (reference sequence). The J segment lost 2 bases and the V segment lost 2 bases, leaving 6 bases of the junction unmatched. The CDR3 extends over 15 amino acids. CDR3 in amino acids: CAWSLDRVAGNTIYF. In nucleotides, the CDR3 is TGTGCCTGGAGTCTTGACAGGGTTGCTGGAAACACCATATATTTT.

V is TRBV19 and J is TRBJ2-2; maybe TRBD2 (6 bases). There are 14 residues in the CDR3. Germline CDR1 reads LNHDA; CDR2 reads SQIVND (reference sequence). The V gene lost 10 bases and the J gene lost 0 bases, with 12 bases spanning the gap. The CDR3 here is CATRRGTNTGELFF. In DNA, the CDR3 is TGTGCCACCAGACGGGGGACGAACACCGGGGAGCTGTTTTTT. The entire variable domain, with the rest obtained from reference TRBV19 and TRBJ2-2, is as follows: DGGITQSPKYLFRKEGQNVTLSCEQNLNHDAMYWYRQDPGQGLRLIYYSQIVNDFQKGDIAEGYSVSREKKESFPLTVTSAQKNPTAFYLCATRRGTNTGELFFGEGSRLTVL.

The chain joins TRBV3-1 (or the pseudogene TRBV3-2) to TRBJ2-1; 7 bases are shared with TRBD2. Germline trimming cut 4 bases from V and 12 bases from J; bases unmatched to any gene: 3. Per germline, CDR1 LGHDT and CDR2 YNNKEL (reference sequence). CDR3 length equals 11 residues. CDR3 DNA sequence: TGTGCCAGCAGCCGCGGGGGAGGGCAGTTCTTC. It specifies CASSRGGGQFF.

V usage is TRBV7-9 and J usage is TRBJ2-1, with D possibly being TRBD1 (5 bases). V was clipped by 5 bases and J by 2 bases, with 22 bases between them. The CDR3 consists of 18 residues. Germline CDR1 SEHNR, CDR2 FQNEAQ (reference sequence). CDR3 coding DNA: TGTGCCAGCAGCCGTCTAAGGGGTGATAAGAATACCTACAATGAGCAGTTCTTC. Residues: CASSRLRGDKNTYNEQFF.

The genes are TRBV9 and TRBJ1-2; D is uncertain. Germline V gene data show CDR1 as SGDLS and CDR2 as YYNGEE. Trimming took off 3 bases at V and 0 bases at J, with 18 bases between the two ends. CDR3 length equals 17 residues. The CDR3 spells CASSAHTAGTTNYGYTF. CDR3 sequence (DNA): TGTGCCAGCAGCGCTCACACAGCTGGAACAACTAACTATGGCTACACCTTC.

The chain is built from TRBV13 and TRBJ1-3; TRBD1 aligns across 8 bases. Germline CDR1 PRHDT, CDR2 FYEKMQ (reference sequence). The V gene end was trimmed by 1 base and the J gene end by 7 bases; junction bases not matched to a gene: 0. The CDR3 extends over 13 amino acids. The CDR3, as DNA: TGTGCCAGCAGCTTAGACAGGGGGAACACCATATATTTT. Residues: CASSLDRGNTIYF.

This chain uses TRBV28 with TRBJ1-4; 7 nucleotides align to TRBD1. V shed 2 bases, J shed 0 bases, and the junction held 3 bases outside the gene matches. There are 16 residues in the CDR3. CDR1 MDHEN and CDR2 SYDVKM come from the germline V gene. The CDR3 protein is CASSLITGATNEKLFF. CDR3 nucleotides: TGTGCCAGCAGTTTAATTACAGGGGCAACTAATGAAAAACTGTTTTTT.

The rearrangement uses TRBV4-2 and TRBJ2-3; 9 nucleotides match TRBD2. This CDR3 region has 19 residues. Trimming cost V 0 bases and J 1 base; bases outside gene matches: 11. Germline V gives CDR1 LGHNA, CDR2 YNFKEQ. CDR3 residues: CASSQERGEIAGGTDTQYF. The CDR3 region has the DNA TGTGCCAGCAGCCAAGAGAGGGGTGAGATAGCGGGGGGCACAGATACGCAGTATTTT.

The V call is TRBV2, the J call TRBJ1-6, with TRBD1 as a possible D gene (6 bases). The CDR3 totals 16 residues. Germline-derived CDR1 and CDR2 are SNHLY and FYNNEI. The ends were cut back, 5 bases at V and 5 bases at J, with 16 bases in the middle. CDR3 loop: CASSQDRPSNNSPLHF. The DNA for the CDR3 is TGTGCCAGCAGTCAAGACAGGCCATCAAATAATTCACCCCTCCACTTT.

The chain has TRBV28 and TRBJ2-3, with TRBD2 matching 8 bases. Germline V gives CDR1 MDHEN, CDR2 SYDVKM. V was pared by 0 bases and J by 4 bases, with 9 bases of the junction left unmatched. The CDR3 sequence is 17 residues long. CDR3 amino acids: CASSLWPGTRGADTQYF. CDR3 nucleotide sequence: TGTGCCAGCAGTTTATGGCCAGGGACTAGGGGAGCAGATACGCAGTATTTT.

CDR3 loop: CASSTGQLQETQYF. The CDR3 bases are TGTGCCAGTAGTACCGGACAGCTACAAGAGACCCAGTACTTC. V usage is TRBV19 and J usage is TRBJ2-5; tentative D call: TRBD1 (6 bases). Trimming shortened V by 4 bases and J by 2 bases, and 11 bases separated the two germline ends. The CDR3 is 14 residues long. Germline CDR1 LNHDA, CDR2 SQIVND (reference sequence).